The 27 T cell receptor beta chains below were found in one sample sequenced in a study of identical twins. TCRdb fed the 5' RACE reads into MiXCR, producing one record per CDR3 protein. The repertoire holds about 280,000 distinct CDR3 sequences, with about 8.3% as singletons. The data also belong to a second study, concerning yellow fever vaccine responses in identical twins.

Sequenced material: memory (CD45RO+) T cells sorted from blood. The receptors originated from a woman aged 18-35 years in good health.

The chain has TRBV6-1 and TRBJ1-1; 8 bases are a match to TRBD1. CDR1 is MNHNS and CDR2 is SASEGT in the germline V gene. The CDR3 runs 13 residues. V shed 4 bases, J shed 5 bases, and the junction held 3 bases outside the gene matches. CDR3 DNA sequence: TGTGCCAGCAGTGCGGACAGGGTGACTGAAGCTTTCTTT. Encoded protein: CASSADRVTEAFF.

The V and J genes are TRBV11-3 and TRBJ1-1, with D possibly TRBD1 on 5 matching bases. The CDR3 covers 16 residues. Germline CDR1 reads SGHNT; CDR2 reads YENEEA. Between the trimmed V and J ends, which lost 4 bases and 4 bases, there was a span of 19 bases. CDR3 protein: CASSSPLWQGGTEAFF. CDR3 DNA sequence: TGTGCCAGCAGCTCCCCACTTTGGCAGGGAGGCACTGAAGCTTTCTTT.

In this sample, this clonotype turned up many times. CDR3 loop: CASSRNLGQGDEKLFF. The CDR3 region has the DNA TGTGCCAGCAGCCGAAACCTGGGACAGGGTGACGAAAAACTGTTTTTT. The J gene is TRBJ1-4, the V gene TRBV4-2, with TRBD1 matching 9 bases. Trimming at V came to 4 bases and at J to 8 bases, leaving 11 bases not matched to a gene. Germline CDR1 and CDR2: LGHNA and YNFKEQ. The CDR3 extends over 16 amino acids.

This chain joins TRBV11-2 and TRBJ2-6; D gene uncertain. Germline V gene data show CDR1 as SGHAT and CDR2 as FQNNGV. This CDR3 region has 19 residues. The V end was cut by 3 bases, the J end by 4 bases, with 22 bases between. The CDR3 bases are TGTGCCAGCAGCTTTATTTCGGTAACGGTGGGTCCGGGGGCCAACGTCCTGACTTTC. Its protein is CASSFISVTVGPGANVLTF.

There are a few counts of this clonotype. The rearrangement links TRBV6-2 or TRBV6-3 to TRBJ2-1; the D gene could be TRBD1 or TRBD2 (5 bases each). The CDR3 is 15 amino acids. Looked up from germline, CDR1 is MNHEY and CDR2 is SVGEGT. The V gene lost 6 bases and the J gene lost 0 bases, with 12 bases spanning the gap. The CDR3 sequence: CASSRGRRSYNEQFF. The DNA for the CDR3 is TGTGCCAGCAGCCGGGGACGGCGCTCCTACAATGAGCAGTTCTTC.

This clonotype was detected ten times or more. The chain recombines TRBV20-1 with TRBJ2-3, with TRBD2 as a possible D gene (7 bases). V lost 6 bases, J lost 3 bases, and 16 bases lay in between. Germline V gives CDR1 DFQATT, CDR2 SNEGSKA (reference sequence). This CDR3 region has 14 residues. CDR3 region: CSAARGAGTDTQYF. In DNA form, the CDR3 reads TGCAGTGCGGCACGGGGGGCCGGGACAGATACGCAGTATTTT.

This clonotype was detected many times. The chain has TRBV29-1 and TRBJ2-1; 7 bases map to TRBD2. The CDR3 runs 19 residues. V lost 5 bases to trimming and J lost 2 bases; unmatched junction nucleotides: 21. The germline CDR1 and CDR2 sequences are SQVTM and ANQGSEA. For the CDR3, the DNA is TGCAGCGTTTTACGGCTCTCGAGAAAAGCGGGATTAGCCTACAATGAGCAGTTCTTC. Its translation is CSVLRLSRKAGLAYNEQFF.

This clonotype was counted at least ten times. The chain uses TRBV7-2 and TRBJ2-4, with D tentatively TRBD1 (6 bases). The germline V gene encodes CDR1 SGHTA and CDR2 FQGNSA. This CDR3 region has 17 residues. The V end was cut by 5 bases, the J end by 1 base, with 18 bases between. In nucleotides, the CDR3 is TGTGCCAGCAGCCCCTACCCAGGGGTTACGGCCAAAAACATTCAGTACTTC. Translating it yields CASSPYPGVTAKNIQYF.

This clonotype was detected ten times or more. This chain joins TRBV18 and TRBJ1-2; D gene unclear. The CDR3 length is 13 residues. The germline CDR1 and CDR2 sequences are KGHSH and LQKENI. Trimming shortened V by 2 bases and J by 3 bases, and 7 bases separated the two germline ends. CDR3 coding DNA: TGTGCCAGCTCACCAGGGTCCGACTATGGCTACACCTTC. Amino acids: CASSPGSDYGYTF.

This clonotype has more than one count but fewer than ten. The chain has TRBV20-1 and TRBJ1-1, with a possible D match to TRBD1 (5 bases). The CDR3 extends over 15 amino acids. V shed 2 bases and J shed 0 bases, with 13 bases lying between them. Germline values: CDR1 DFQATT, CDR2 SNEGSKA (reference sequence). Here the CDR3 DNA reads TGCAGTGCTAGATTGGGTAGGGGAGTGAACACTGAAGCTTTCTTT. Translation gives CSARLGRGVNTEAFF.

This clonotype was seen a handful of times. This chain links TRBV6-2 or TRBV6-3 with TRBJ2-1; D is possibly TRBD1 (6 bases). This CDR3 comprises 13 residues. Trimming removed 4 bases at V and 3 bases at J, with 7 bases between. CDR1 is MNHEY and CDR2 is SVGEGT in the germline V gene. DNA for the CDR3: TGTGCCAGCAGTTCAGGGGACTACAATGAGCAGTTCTTC. Amino acid sequence: CASSSGDYNEQFF.

This chain connects TRBV18 to TRBJ2-2; D gene ambiguous. This CDR3 has 13 residues. Germline-derived CDR1 and CDR2 are KGHSH and LQKENI. V was clipped by 6 bases and J by 1 base, with 6 bases between them. The CDR3 sequence: CASSAMNTGELFF. In DNA form, the CDR3 reads TGTGCCAGCTCTGCAATGAACACCGGGGAGCTGTTTTTT.

The rearrangement uses TRBV18 and TRBJ2-1; 8 bases are shared with TRBD2. With V trimmed by 4 bases and J by 4 bases, 9 bases remained unmatched. Looked up from germline, CDR1 is KGHSH and CDR2 is LQKENI. The CDR3 runs to 16 residues. In DNA form, the CDR3 reads TGTGCCAGCTCACGCCCGGTTACTAGCGGATACAATGAGCAGTTCTTC. This translates into CASSRPVTSGYNEQFF.

This clonotype has more than one count but fewer than ten. The rearrangement joins TRBV28 to TRBJ2-3; D is unresolved. Looked up from germline, CDR1 is MDHEN and CDR2 is SYDVKM. The CDR3 spans 14 residues. Trimming pared 1 base from V and 0 bases from J, leaving 5 bases between. The CDR3 nucleotides are TGTGCCAGCAGTTTATCCTGGAGCACAGATACGCAGTATTTT. Residues: CASSLSWSTDTQYF. Full variable domain (outside the CDR3, taken from reference TRBV28 and TRBJ2-3): DVKVTQSSRYLVKRTGEKVFLECVQDMDHENMFWYRQDPGLGLRLIYFSYDVKMKEKGDIPEGYSVSREKKERFSLILESASTNQTSMYLCASSLSWSTDTQYFGPGTRLTVL.

This chain uses TRBV6-1 with TRBJ2-7; 8 positions agree with TRBD1. The germline CDR1 and CDR2 sequences are MNHNS and SASEGT. Unmatched junction bases numbered 8, after V lost 7 bases and J lost 3 bases. This CDR3 contains 14 residues. The CDR3 sequence: CASTRQGIDYEQYV. CDR3 DNA sequence: TGTGCCAGCACTAGACAGGGGATCGACTACGAGCAGTACGTC.

V usage is TRBV28 and J usage is TRBJ1-6; TRBD1 matches 8 bases. The CDR3 totals 17 residues. The trim removed 6 bases at V and 7 bases at J, leaving 14 bases unmatched. CDR1 and CDR2 (germline): MDHEN, SYDVKM. In nucleotides, the CDR3 is TGTGCCAGCAGCCAGCGGACAGGGTCCATTTGGAATTCACCCCTCCACTTT. It is translated as CASSQRTGSIWNSPLHF. The full variable domain, in which reference TRBV28 and TRBJ1-6 provide the parts outside the CDR3, is DVKVTQSSRYLVKRTGEKVFLECVQDMDHENMFWYRQDPGLGLRLIYFSYDVKMKEKGDIPEGYSVSREKKERFSLILESASTNQTSMYLCASSQRTGSIWNSPLHFGNGTRLTVT.

The J gene is TRBJ2-5, the V gene TRBV11-2; tentatively, D is TRBD2 (6 bases). V was clipped by 4 bases and J by 1 base, with 13 bases between them. Germline V gives CDR1 SGHAT, CDR2 FQNNGV. This CDR3 contains 15 residues. CDR3 amino acids: CASSYPLATQETQYF. The CDR3 nucleotides read TGTGCCAGCAGCTACCCACTAGCCACCCAAGAGACCCAGTACTTC.

This clonotype was picked up many times. The chain links TRBV7-8 to TRBJ2-3, with unresolved D. The V and J ends lost 4 bases and 4 bases respectively, with 6 bases between them. Germline assignment: CDR1 SGHVS and CDR2 FQNEAQ. This CDR3 is built from 12 residues. The CDR3 region is CASSSRADTQYF. In DNA form, the CDR3 reads TGTGCCAGCAGCTCTAGGGCAGATACGCAGTATTTT.

Ten or more counts support this clonotype. The chain is built from TRBV7-6 and TRBJ2-7; tentatively, D is TRBD2 (6 bases). Germline values: CDR1 SGHVS, CDR2 FNYEAQ. Trimming took off 1 base at V and 3 bases at J, with 13 bases between the two ends. CDR3 length equals 15 residues. The CDR3 region has the DNA TGTGCCAGCAGCTTAGGCGGGACGGGGAGCTACGAGCAGTACTTC. It yields the protein CASSLGGTGSYEQYF.

At least ten counts were recorded for this clonotype. CDR3 sequence (DNA): TGCGCCAGCAGCCAAGTAAGGGACGAGCAGTTCTTC. Encoded protein: CASSQVRDEQFF. The gene calls are TRBV4-1 and TRBJ2-1; D possibly matches TRBD1 or TRBD2 (5 bases each). Per germline, CDR1 MGHRA and CDR2 YSYEKL. Between the trimmed V and J ends, which lost 1 base and 10 bases, there was a span of 8 bases. This CDR3 is built from 12 residues.

This clonotype was seen a handful of times. The chain employs TRBV7-8 and TRBJ2-2; D gene unclear. V was cut by 1 base and J by 7 bases, with 7 bases left in between. This CDR3 is 13 amino acids long. Germline V lookup: CDR1 SGHVS, CDR2 FQNEAQ. CDR3 residues: CASSLVRYGELFF. The CDR3 DNA reads as TGTGCCAGCAGCTTAGTTAGGTACGGGGAGCTGTTTTTT.

The chain is built from TRBV5-6 and TRBJ2-2, with 9 bases that match TRBD1. The CDR3 loop spans 17 amino acids. Per the germline V gene, CDR1 is SGHDT and CDR2 is YYEEEE. V gave up 0 bases and J gave up 0 bases; unmatched junction bases: 3. DNA for the CDR3: TGTGCCAGCAGCTTGGACAGGGGGCCTGCGAACACCGGGGAGCTGTTTTTT. It codes for CASSLDRGPANTGELFF.

This clonotype has at least ten counts. CDR3 region: CASSLKTQTDTQYF. In nucleotides, the CDR3 is TGTGCCAGCAGCTTAAAGACCCAGACGGATACGCAGTATTTT. The rearrangement links TRBV7-9 to TRBJ2-3; the D is unclear. The V end was cut by 2 bases, the J end by 6 bases, with 12 bases between. From germline, CDR1 is SEHNR and CDR2 FQNEAQ (reference sequence). The CDR3 is 14 residues long.

This clonotype appeared many times. The chain employs TRBV7-3 and TRBJ2-7; D might be TRBD1 (6 bases). The V gene lost 2 bases and the J gene lost 0 bases, with 11 bases spanning the gap. Germline values: CDR1 SGHTA, CDR2 FQGTGA. The CDR3 totals 15 residues. CDR3 sequence: CASSLGPDSSYEQYF. The CDR3, as DNA: TGTGCCAGCAGCTTAGGGCCGGACAGCTCCTACGAGCAGTACTTC.

This clonotype occurred many times. V is TRBV6-1 and J is TRBJ2-1; possibly TRBD2 for D (6 bases). This CDR3 is 14 amino acids long. The germline CDR1 and CDR2 sequences are MNHNS and SASEGT. The V end lost 8 bases, the J end lost 5 bases, and 16 bases lay between the germline ends. The CDR3 DNA sequence: TGTGCCAGCCGGGGGATGTCCGGGGACAATGAGCAGTTCTTC. Translating gives CASRGMSGDNEQFF.

This clonotype was seen only a few times. This chain links TRBV5-1 with TRBJ2-3; 12 bases match TRBD1. CDR3 length: 16 residues. Germline V CDR1 and CDR2: SGHRS, YFSETQ. V trimming: 4 bases; J trimming: 1 base; junction bases outside the gene matches: 4. The CDR3 coding sequence is TGCGCCAGCAGCCACGGGACAGGGGGCGGCACAGATACGCAGTATTTT. Its protein is CASSHGTGGGTDTQYF.

The CDR3 DNA follows: TGTGCCAGCACCCGAACTAGCGGGGGCCCTATGGCCGGGGAGCTGTTTTTT. Protein: CASTRTSGGPMAGELFF. V is TRBV6-1 and J is TRBJ2-2, with 11 bases identical to TRBD2. CDR1 is MNHNS, CDR2 SASEGT, per germline. V shed 7 bases, J shed 6 bases, and the junction held 13 bases outside the gene matches. This CDR3 has 17 amino acids.